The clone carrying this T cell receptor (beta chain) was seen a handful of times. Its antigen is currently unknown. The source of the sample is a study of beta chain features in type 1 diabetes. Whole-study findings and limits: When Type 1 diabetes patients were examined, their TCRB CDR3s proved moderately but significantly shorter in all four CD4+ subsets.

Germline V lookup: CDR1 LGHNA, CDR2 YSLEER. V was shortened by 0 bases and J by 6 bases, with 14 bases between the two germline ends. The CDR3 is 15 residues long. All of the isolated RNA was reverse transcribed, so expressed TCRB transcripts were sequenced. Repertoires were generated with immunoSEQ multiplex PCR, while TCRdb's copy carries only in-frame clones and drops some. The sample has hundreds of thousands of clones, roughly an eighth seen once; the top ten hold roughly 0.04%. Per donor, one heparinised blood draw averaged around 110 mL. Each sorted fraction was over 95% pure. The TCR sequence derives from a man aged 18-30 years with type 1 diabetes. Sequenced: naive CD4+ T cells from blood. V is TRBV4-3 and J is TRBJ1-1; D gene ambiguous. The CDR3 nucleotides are TGCGCCAGCAGCCAAGATTTAACCCGTGAGGCTGAAGCTTTCTTT. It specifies CASSQDLTREAEAFF.